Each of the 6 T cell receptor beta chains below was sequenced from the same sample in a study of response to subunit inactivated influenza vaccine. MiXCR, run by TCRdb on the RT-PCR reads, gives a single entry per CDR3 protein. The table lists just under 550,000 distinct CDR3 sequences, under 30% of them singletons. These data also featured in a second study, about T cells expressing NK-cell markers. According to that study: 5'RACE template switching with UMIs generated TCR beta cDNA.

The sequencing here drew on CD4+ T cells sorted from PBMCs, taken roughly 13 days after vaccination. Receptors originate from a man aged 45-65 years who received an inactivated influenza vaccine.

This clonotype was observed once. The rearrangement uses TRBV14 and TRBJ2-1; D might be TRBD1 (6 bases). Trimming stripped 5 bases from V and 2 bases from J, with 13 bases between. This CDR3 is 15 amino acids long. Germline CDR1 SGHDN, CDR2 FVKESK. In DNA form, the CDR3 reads TGTGCCAGCAGCAGGGCCAGGGGAACCTACAATGAGCAGTTCTTC. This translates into CASSRARGTYNEQFF.

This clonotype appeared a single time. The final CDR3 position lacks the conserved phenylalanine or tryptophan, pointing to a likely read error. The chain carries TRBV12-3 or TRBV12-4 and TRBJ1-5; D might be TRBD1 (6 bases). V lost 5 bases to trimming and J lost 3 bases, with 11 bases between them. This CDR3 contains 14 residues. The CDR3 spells CASSRGQPNQPQHI. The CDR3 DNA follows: TGTGCCAGCAGTCGAGGACAGCCCAATCAGCCCCAGCATATT.

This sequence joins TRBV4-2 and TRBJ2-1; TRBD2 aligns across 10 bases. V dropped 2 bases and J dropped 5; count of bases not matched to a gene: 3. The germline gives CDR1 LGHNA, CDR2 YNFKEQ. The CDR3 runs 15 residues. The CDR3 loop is CASSQTGTSDNEQFF. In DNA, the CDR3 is TGTGCCAGCAGCCAAACCGGGACTAGCGACAATGAGCAGTTCTTC.

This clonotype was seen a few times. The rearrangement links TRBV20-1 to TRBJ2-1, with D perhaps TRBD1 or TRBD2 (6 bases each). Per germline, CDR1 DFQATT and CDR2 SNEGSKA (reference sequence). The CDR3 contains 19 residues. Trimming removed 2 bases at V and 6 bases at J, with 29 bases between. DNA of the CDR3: TGCAGTGCTAGAATACGGGCCCCGAGAAGGGGGAGGTACCCCAATGAGCAGTTCTTC. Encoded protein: CSARIRAPRRGRYPNEQFF.

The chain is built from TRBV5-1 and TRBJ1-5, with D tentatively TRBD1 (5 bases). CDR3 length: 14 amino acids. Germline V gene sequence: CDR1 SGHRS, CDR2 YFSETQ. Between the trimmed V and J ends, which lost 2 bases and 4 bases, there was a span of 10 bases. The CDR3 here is CASSFGTENQPQHF. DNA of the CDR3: TGCGCCAGCAGCTTTGGGACGGAAAATCAGCCCCAGCATTTT.

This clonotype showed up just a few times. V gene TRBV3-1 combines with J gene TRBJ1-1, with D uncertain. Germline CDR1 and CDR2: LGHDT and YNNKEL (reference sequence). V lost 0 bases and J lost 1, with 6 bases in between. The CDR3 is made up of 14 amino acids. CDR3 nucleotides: TGTGCCAGCAGCCAAGATCTCCCGAACACTGAAGCTTTCTTT. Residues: CASSQDLPNTEAFF. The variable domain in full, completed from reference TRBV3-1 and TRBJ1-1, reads DTAVSQTPKYLVTQMGNDKSIKCEQNLGHDTMYWYKQDSKKFLKIMFSYNNKELIINETVPNRFSPKSPDKAHLNLHINSLELGDSAVYFCASSQDLPNTEAFFGQGTRLTVV.